Sequencing of this T cell receptor (beta chain) was carried out in a study of long-term antiretroviral therapy in people with HIV. The overall study: Initial samples were collected about a decade before the 2015 immediate-ART recommendation. Study-wide results and caveats: Diversity remained lower than transplant donor controls, even though it increased after ART.

Sequencing relied on immunoSEQ assay v3.0, run at survey level. TCRdb's table, derived via immunoSEQ multiplex PCR, lists solely in-frame clones and lacks some. This table holds approximately 25,000 clones, 79% found once. Points on this clone: The antigen is undetermined.

In germline, CDR1 is MDHEN, CDR2 SYDVKM. V was pared by 3 bases and J by 8 bases, with 13 bases between. The CDR3 contains 13 residues. This clonotype was sampled from a man aged 30-40 years with HIV. The sequenced sample was unsorted PBMCs, obtained 2.1 years after starting antiretroviral therapy. The V gene is TRBV28, the J gene TRBJ1-2, with D possibly being TRBD1 (6 bases). The CDR3 loop reads CASSLAGVEGYTF. The CDR3 DNA is TGTGCCAGCAGTTTGGCAGGGGTGGAGGGCTACACCTTC.